This T cell receptor beta chain was documented in a study of Graves' ophthalmopathy and Graves' hyperthyroidism. Findings of the study overall: Most expanded clonotypes from thyroid (those above 0.001 frequency) were also found in blood.

From germline, CDR1 is SGHTA and CDR2 FQGNSA. The length of the CDR3 is 15 residues. Amplification of TCR beta CDR3 regions used RNA transcripts. The first-round RT-PCR employed HTBI primers together with the Qiagen OneStep RT-PCR kit. A multiplex PCR was then performed as the second round. TCRdb itself ran the multiplex PCR reads through MiXCR, one entry per CDR3 protein. The table records approximately 640,000 distinct CDR3 sequences, just over 40% of them present only once. Comment on this clonotype: The antigen remains unidentified. The junction differs from germline at one of its ends, possibly a read error.

If patients had other autoimmune diseases, uncontrolled infections, pregnancy or lactation, they were excluded. From fresh peripheral blood, around 11 ml in volume, the PBMCs were obtained. This sequence was found in an adult man with Graves' ophthalmopathy. The rearrangement joins TRBV7-2 to TRBJ2-2, with D possibly being TRBD2 (5 bases). The sample consisted of peripheral blood. CDR3 residues: CASSHGGSSAGELFF. The CDR3 bases are TGCGCCAGCAGCCATGGTGGGAGCAGCGCCGGGGAGCTGTTTTTT.